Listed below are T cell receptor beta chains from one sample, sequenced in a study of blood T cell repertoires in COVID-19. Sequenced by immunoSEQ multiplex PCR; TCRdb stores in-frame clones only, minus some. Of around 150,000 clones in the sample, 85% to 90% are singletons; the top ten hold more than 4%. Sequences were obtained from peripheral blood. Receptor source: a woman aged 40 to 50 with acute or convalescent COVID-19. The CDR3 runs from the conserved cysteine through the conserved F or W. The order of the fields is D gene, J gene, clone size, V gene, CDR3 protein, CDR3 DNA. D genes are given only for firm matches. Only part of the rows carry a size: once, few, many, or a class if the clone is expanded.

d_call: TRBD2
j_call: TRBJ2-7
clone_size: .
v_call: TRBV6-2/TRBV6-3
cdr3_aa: CASSISGRPLYEQYF
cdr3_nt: TGTGCCAGCAGTATCAGCGGGAGGCCCCTCTACGAGCAGTACTTC

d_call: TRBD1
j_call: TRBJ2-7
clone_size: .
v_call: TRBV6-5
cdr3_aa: CASSYGDRGLQYF
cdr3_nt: TGTGCCAGCAGTTACGGGGACAGGGGACTTCAGTACTTC

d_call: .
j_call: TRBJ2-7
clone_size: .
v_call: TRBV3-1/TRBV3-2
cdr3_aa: CASSPDSSYEQYF
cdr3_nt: TGTGCCAGCAGCCCGGACAGCTCCTACGAGCAGTACTTC

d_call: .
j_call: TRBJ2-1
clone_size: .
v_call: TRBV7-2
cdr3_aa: CASSLWAPSHNEQFF
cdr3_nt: TGTGCCAGCAGCTTATGGGCTCCGTCCCACAATGAGCAGTTCTTC

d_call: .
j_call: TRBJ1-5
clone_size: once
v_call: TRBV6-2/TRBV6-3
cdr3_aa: CASSGLSNQPQHF
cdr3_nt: TGTGCCAGCAGCGGGCTTAGCAATCAGCCCCAGCATTTT

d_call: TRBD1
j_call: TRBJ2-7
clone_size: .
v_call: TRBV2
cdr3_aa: CASFNVGQGRNEQYF
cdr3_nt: TGTGCCAGCTTCAACGTAGGACAGGGAAGGAACGAGCAGTACTTC

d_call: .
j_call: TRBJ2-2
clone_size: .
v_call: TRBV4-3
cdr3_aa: CASSQDLANENTGELFF
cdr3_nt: TGCGCCAGCAGCCAAGATCTAGCAAACGAGAACACCGGGGAGCTGTTTTTT

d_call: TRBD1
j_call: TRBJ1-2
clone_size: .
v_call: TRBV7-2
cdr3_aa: CASSLGQGSYGYTF
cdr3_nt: TGTGCCAGCAGCTTGGGACAGGGTAGTTATGGCTACACCTTC

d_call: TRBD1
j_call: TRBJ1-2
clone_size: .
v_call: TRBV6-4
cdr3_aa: CASSPGQGLGGYTF
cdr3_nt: TGTGCCAGCAGTCCGGGACAGGGACTTGGTGGCTACACCTTC

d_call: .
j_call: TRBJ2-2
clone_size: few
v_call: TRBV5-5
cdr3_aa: CASSPTGITGELFF
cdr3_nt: TGTGCCAGCAGCCCGACAGGAATCACCGGGGAGCTGTTTTTT

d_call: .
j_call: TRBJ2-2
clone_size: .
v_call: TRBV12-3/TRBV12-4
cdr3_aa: CASSLTNTGELFF
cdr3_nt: TGTGCCAGCAGCCTAACGAACACCGGGGAGCTGTTTTTT

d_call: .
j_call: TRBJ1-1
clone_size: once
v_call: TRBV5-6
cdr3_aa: CASSFYGTAQNTEAFF
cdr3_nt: TGTGCCAGCAGCTTCTACGGGACTGCTCAAAACACTGAAGCTTTCTTT

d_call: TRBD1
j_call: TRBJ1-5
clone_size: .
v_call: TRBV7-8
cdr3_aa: CASSEQGGNQPQHF
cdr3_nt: TGTGCCAGCAGCGAACAGGGGGGCAATCAGCCCCAGCATTTT

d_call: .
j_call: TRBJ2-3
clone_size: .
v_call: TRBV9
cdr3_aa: CASSLGGSTDTQYF
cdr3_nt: TGTGCCAGCAGCCTTGGAGGTAGCACAGATACGCAGTATTTT

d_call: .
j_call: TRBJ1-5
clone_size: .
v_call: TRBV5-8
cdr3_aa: CASSLRGGYQPQHF
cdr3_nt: TGTGCCAGCAGCTTGCGGGGGGGGTATCAGCCCCAGCATTTT

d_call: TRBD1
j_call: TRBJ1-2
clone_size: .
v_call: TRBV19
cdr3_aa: CASRTGTGWNYGYTF
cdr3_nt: TGTGCCAGTAGAACCGGGACAGGGTGGAACTATGGCTACACCTTC

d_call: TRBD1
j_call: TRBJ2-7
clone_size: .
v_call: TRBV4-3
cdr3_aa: CASSQARTGNYEQYF
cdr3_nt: TGCGCCAGCAGCCAAGCCAGGACAGGGAACTACGAGCAGTACTTC